Detailed here is one TCR beta chain. The target antigen is unknown. CDR3 size: 12 residues. The ends were cut back, 8 bases at V and 3 bases at J, with 11 bases in the middle. Germline CDR1 SGHDN, CDR2 FVKESK. The entry originates in a study of T cell repertoires in cytomegalovirus infection. Study as a whole: Indications came from public TCR beta signatures; they pointed to CMV infection and to a matching HLA type.

Study results and limitations: Clonotypes of TCR beta that were HLA-C-restricted and CMV-specific dominated the ex vivo response.

One entry per CDR3 protein results from TCRdb running MiXCR on the reads. The data show about a million distinct CDR3 sequences, approximately 31% seen once. The input for sequencing was cultured CD8+ T cells from PBMCs, taken from culture after CMV antigen stimulation. This TCR derives from a human donor in good health (CMV status not recorded). Some clones in this sample may be carry-over from other donors' samples. The genes are TRBV14 and TRBJ2-7, with D unclear. CDR3 region: CASGRAGYEQYF. The CDR3 DNA sequence: TGTGCCAGCGGCCGGGCCGGCTACGAGCAGTACTTC.